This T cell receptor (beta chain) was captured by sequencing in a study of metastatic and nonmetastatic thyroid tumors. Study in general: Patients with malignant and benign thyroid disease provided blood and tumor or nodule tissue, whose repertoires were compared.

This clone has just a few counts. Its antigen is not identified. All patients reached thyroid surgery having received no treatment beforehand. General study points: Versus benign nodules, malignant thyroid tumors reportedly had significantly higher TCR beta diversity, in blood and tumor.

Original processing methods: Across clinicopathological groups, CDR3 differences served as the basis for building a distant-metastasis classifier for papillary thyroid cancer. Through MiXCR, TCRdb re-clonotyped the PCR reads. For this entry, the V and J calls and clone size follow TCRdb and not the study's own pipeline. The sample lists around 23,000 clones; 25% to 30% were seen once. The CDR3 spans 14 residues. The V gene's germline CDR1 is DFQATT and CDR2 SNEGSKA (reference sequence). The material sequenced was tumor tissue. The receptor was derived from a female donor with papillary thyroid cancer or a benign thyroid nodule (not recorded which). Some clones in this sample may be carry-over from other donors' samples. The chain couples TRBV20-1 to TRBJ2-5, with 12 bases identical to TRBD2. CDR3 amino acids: CSARLAGGHETQYF. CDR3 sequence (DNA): TGCAGCGCGCGTCTAGCGGGGGGGCATGAGACCCAGTACTTC.